The 11 T cell receptor beta chains presented below share a single source sample, sequenced in a study of cytomegalovirus exposure and HLA in healthy donors. Amplification used 60 Vbeta primers and 13 Jbeta primers. The data were produced by immunoSEQ multiplex PCR, yet TCRdb's version contains in-frame clones alone and is incomplete. The sample includes 150,000 to 200,000 clones, more than 75% of them seen just once. Material for sequencing was PBMCs. The receptors come from a young woman in good health and CMV-seropositive.

In its sample, this clone was seen a few times. The genes are TRBV11-3 and TRBJ2-1, with 7 bases aligning to TRBD1. Germline trimming cut 4 bases from V and 4 bases from J; bases unmatched to any gene: 1. CDR3 length: 13 amino acids. Germline V CDR1 and CDR2: SGHNT, YENEEA. The CDR3 coding sequence is TGTGCCAGCAGCTCAGGGGGTTACAATGAGCAGTTCTTC. This gives the protein CASSSGGYNEQFF. The complete variable domain, with remaining parts taken from reference TRBV11-3 and TRBJ2-1, reads EAGVVQSPRYKIIEKKQPVAFWCNPISGHNTLYWYLQNLGQGPELLIRYENEEAVDDSQLPKDRFSAERLKGVDSTLKIQPAELGDSAVYLCASSSGGYNEQFFGPGTRLTVL.

The chain has TRBV2 and TRBJ1-4; maybe TRBD1 (6 bases). CDR3 size: 13 residues. V lost 8 bases and J lost 7, with 14 bases in between. The V gene's germline CDR1 is SNHLY and CDR2 FYNNEI. DNA for the CDR3: TGTGCCAGCCTGATCGGGGGGCCTGAAAAACTGTTTTTT. As protein: CASLIGGPEKLFF.

V usage is TRBV19 and J usage is TRBJ1-5; 7 bases agree with TRBD1. The ends lost 5 bases at V and 4 bases at J; junction bases unmatched: 5. Germline CDR1 and CDR2: LNHDA and SQIVND (reference sequence). The CDR3 extends over 14 amino acids. CDR3 nucleotide sequence: TGTGCCAGTAGTGGCGGACAGGTAAATCAGCCCCAGCATTTT. Translated, it gives CASSGGQVNQPQHF. Complete variable domain (other parts from reference TRBV19 and TRBJ1-5): DGGITQSPKYLFRKEGQNVTLSCEQNLNHDAMYWYRQDPGQGLRLIYYSQIVNDFQKGDIAEGYSVSREKKESFPLTVTSAQKNPTAFYLCASSGGQVNQPQHFGDGTRLSIL.

The rearrangement uses TRBV7-9 and TRBJ2-5; weak D call: TRBD1 (6 bases). The tail of the sequence fits TRBJ2-7 better, so the J call may be wrong. Per germline, CDR1 SEHNR and CDR2 FQNEAQ (reference sequence). The CDR3 spans 13 residues. In DNA, the CDR3 is TGTGCCAGCACCTCAGGCAGGGGCGGCGAGCAGTACTTC. Residues: CASTSGRGGEQYF.

This chain links TRBV5-4 with TRBJ1-2, with D possibly TRBD1 on 5 matching bases. The V gene lost 4 bases and the J gene lost 5 bases, with 18 bases spanning the gap. The CDR3 is 15 amino acids. Germline V lookup: CDR1 SGHNT, CDR2 YYREEE (reference sequence). CDR3: CASSGGEAGGYGYTF. CDR3 bases: TGTGCCAGCAGCGGGGGTGAGGCCGGAGGGTATGGCTACACCTTC.

For the CDR3, the DNA is TGCGCCAGCAGCTTGGGCGGGGGCTACAATGAGCAGTTCTTC. Protein sequence: CASSLGGGYNEQFF. The chain has TRBV5-1 and TRBJ2-1; 7 positions match TRBD2. Germline CDR1 and CDR2: SGHRS and YFSETQ. The CDR3 spans 14 residues. The junction had 0 bases not matched to a gene; V was cut back by 0 bases and J by 3 bases.

The CDR3 bases are TGTGCCAGCAGCCAAGATGGGCGACAGGGGGCCCTAAGCTCCTACGAGCAGTACTTC. Translation: CASSQDGRQGALSSYEQYF. V and J are TRBV14 and TRBJ2-7; 10 nucleotides align to TRBD1. This CDR3 contains 19 residues. The germline CDR1 and CDR2 sequences are SGHDN and FVKESK. V lost 0 bases, J lost 0 bases, and 11 bases stayed unmatched.

The gene calls are TRBV7-9 and TRBJ2-4; 12 nucleotides align to TRBD2. Germline values: CDR1 SEHNR, CDR2 FQNEAQ (reference sequence). The CDR3 length is 17 residues. With 5 bases clipped from V and 1 base from J, the junction kept 6 bases outside the gene matches. CDR3 residues: CASSDTGLAGAKNIQYF. The CDR3 coding sequence is TGTGCCAGCAGCGATACGGGACTAGCGGGCGCCAAAAACATTCAGTACTTC.

V usage is TRBV5-1 and J usage is TRBJ2-7, with 9 nucleotides matching TRBD1. The germline gives CDR1 SGHRS, CDR2 YFSETQ. The V and J ends lost 4 bases and 3 bases, in that order; junction bases with no gene match: 8. The CDR3 contains 15 residues. The DNA for the CDR3 is TGCGCCAGCAGCAGTCGGACAGGGGTGGTCTACGAGCAGTACTTC. This sequence encodes CASSSRTGVVYEQYF.

CDR3 in DNA: TGTGCCAGCAGCTTAGAAGGGCGGGCAGCTCCCAAACGTGTGTACTTC. It is translated as CASSLEGRAAPKRVYF. V is TRBV7-7 and J is TRBJ2-7, with a weak D call TRBD2 (5 bases). CDR1 and CDR2 from the germline V gene are SSHAT and FNYEAQ (reference sequence). Trimming took off 1 base at V and 12 bases at J, with 25 bases between the two ends. CDR3 size: 16 residues. Full variable domain (rest looked up from reference TRBV7-7 and TRBJ2-7): GAGVSQSPRYKVTKRGQDVTLRCDPISSHATLYWYQQALGQGPEFLTYFNYEAQPDKSGLPSDRFSAERPEGSISTLTIQRTEQRDSAMYRCASSLEGRAAPKRVYFGPGTRLTVT.

The chain couples TRBV9 to TRBJ2-7; TRBD2 might be the D (6 bases). The V gene's germline CDR1 is SGDLS and CDR2 YYNGEE. The CDR3 contains 14 residues. V lost 0 bases and J lost 2, with 9 bases in between. The DNA for the CDR3 is TGTGCCAGCAGCGTAGACGGGAGTACCTACGAGCAGTACTTC. Translated, it gives CASSVDGSTYEQYF.